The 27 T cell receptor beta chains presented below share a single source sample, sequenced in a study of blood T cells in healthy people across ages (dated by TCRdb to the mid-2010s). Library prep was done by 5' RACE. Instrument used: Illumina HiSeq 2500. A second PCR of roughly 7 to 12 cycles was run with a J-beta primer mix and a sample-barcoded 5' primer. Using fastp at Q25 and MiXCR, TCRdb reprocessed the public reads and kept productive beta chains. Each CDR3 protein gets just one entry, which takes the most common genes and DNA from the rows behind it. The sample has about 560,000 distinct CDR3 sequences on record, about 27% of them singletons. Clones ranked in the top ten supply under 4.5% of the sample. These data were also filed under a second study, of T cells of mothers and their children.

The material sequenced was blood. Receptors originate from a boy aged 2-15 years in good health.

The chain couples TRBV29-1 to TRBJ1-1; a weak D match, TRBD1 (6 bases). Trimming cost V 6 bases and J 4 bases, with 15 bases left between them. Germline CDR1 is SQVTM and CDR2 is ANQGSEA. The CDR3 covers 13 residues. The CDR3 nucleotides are TGCAGCGTGGGCGGGGGGGCGCGCACTGAAGCTTTCTTT. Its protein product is CSVGGGARTEAFF.

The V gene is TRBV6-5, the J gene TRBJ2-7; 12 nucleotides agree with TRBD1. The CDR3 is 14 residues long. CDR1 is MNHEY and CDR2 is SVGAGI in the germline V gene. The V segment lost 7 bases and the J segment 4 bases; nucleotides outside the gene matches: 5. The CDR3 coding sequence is TGTGCCAGCAAATTGGGACAGGGGGCTTACGAGCAGTACTTC. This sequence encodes CASKLGQGAYEQYF.

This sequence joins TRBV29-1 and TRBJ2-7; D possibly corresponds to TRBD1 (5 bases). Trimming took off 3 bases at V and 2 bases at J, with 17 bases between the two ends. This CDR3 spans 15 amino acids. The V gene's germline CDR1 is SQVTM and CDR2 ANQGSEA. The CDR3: CSVDLQGIGAYEQYF. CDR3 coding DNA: TGCAGCGTTGACCTACAAGGAATAGGGGCCTACGAGCAGTACTTC.

The DNA for the CDR3 is TGTGCCAGCAGTGTGGGAGCTCGGTCCTACGAGCAGTACTTC. It is translated as CASSVGARSYEQYF. V and J are TRBV2 and TRBJ2-7, with a weak D call TRBD2 (5 bases). V lost 4 bases to trimming and J lost 1 base, with 11 bases between them. CDR1 and CDR2 from the germline V gene are SNHLY and FYNNEI. The CDR3 totals 14 residues.

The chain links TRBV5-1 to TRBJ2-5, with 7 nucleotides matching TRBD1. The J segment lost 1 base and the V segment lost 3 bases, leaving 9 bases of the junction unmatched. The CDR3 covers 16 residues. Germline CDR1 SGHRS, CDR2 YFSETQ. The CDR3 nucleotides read TGCGCCAGCAGCTCCTATACGACAGGGTTCCAAGAGACCCAGTACTTC. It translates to CASSSYTTGFQETQYF.

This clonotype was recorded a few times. CDR3 amino acids: CASSEGWGQGAVGYTF. CDR3 DNA sequence: TGTGCCAGCAGTGAAGGTTGGGGACAGGGGGCAGTCGGCTACACCTTC. The chain couples TRBV2 to TRBJ1-2; 12 bases are shared with TRBD1. Trimming took 1 base from V and 8 from J; bases not matched to a gene: 8. Germline V gene data show CDR1 as SNHLY and CDR2 as FYNNEI. The CDR3 runs to 16 residues.

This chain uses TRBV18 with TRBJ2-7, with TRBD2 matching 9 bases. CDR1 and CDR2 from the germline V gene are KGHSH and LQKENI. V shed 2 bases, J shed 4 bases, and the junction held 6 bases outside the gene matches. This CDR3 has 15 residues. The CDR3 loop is CASSPGTSPGYEQYF. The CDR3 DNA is TGTGCCAGCTCACCAGGGACTAGCCCCGGGTACGAGCAGTACTTC.

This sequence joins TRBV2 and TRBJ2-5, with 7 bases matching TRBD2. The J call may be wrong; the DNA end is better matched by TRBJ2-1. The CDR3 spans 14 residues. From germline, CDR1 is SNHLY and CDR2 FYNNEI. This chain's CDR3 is CASSPGLPIDEQFF. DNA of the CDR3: TGTGCCAGCAGCCCGGGACTACCGATCGATGAGCAGTTCTTC.

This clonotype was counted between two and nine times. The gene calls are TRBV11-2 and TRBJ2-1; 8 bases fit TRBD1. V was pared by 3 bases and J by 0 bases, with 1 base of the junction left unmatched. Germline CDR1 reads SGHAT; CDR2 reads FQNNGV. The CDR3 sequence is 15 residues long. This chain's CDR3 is CASSLDRDSYNEQFF. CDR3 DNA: TGTGCCAGCAGCTTGGACAGGGACTCCTACAATGAGCAGTTCTTC.

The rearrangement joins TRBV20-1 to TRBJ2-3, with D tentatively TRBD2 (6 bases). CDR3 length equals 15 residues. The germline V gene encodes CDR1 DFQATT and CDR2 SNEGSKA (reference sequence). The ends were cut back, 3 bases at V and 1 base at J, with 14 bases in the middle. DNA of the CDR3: TGCAGTGCTAGGTCTGCGGAGCGGGGCACAGATACGCAGTATTTT. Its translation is CSARSAERGTDTQYF.

CDR3 sequence reads: CSASLSDTQYF. The CDR3 DNA reads TGCAGTGCTAGCCTATCGGATACGCAGTATTTT. V and J are TRBV20-1 and TRBJ2-3; D unresolved. This CDR3 region has 11 residues. Per the germline V gene, CDR1 is DFQATT and CDR2 is SNEGSKA (reference sequence). The V and J ends lost 3 bases and 6 bases respectively, with 7 bases between them.

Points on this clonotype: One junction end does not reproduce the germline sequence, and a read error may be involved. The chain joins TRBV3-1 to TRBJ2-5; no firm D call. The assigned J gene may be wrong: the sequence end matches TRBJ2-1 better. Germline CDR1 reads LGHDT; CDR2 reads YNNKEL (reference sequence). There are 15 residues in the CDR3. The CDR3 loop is CAGSQDGVPNNEQFF. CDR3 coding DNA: TGTGCCGGCAGCCAAGATGGAGTCCCAAATAATGAGCAGTTCTTC.

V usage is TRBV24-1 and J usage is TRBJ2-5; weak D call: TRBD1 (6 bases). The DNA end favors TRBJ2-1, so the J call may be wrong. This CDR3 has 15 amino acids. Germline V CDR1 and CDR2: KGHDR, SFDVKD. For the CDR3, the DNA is TGTGCCACCAGTGATTCCGGGACAAGTACCCGTGAGCAGTTCTTC. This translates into CATSDSGTSTREQFF.

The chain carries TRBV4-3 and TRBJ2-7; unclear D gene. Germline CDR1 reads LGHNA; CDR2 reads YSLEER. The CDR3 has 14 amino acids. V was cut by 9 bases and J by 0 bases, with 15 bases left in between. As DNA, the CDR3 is TGCGCCAGAGTCCCCCACCGAAGCTCCTACGAGCAGTACTTC. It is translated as CARVPHRSSYEQYF.

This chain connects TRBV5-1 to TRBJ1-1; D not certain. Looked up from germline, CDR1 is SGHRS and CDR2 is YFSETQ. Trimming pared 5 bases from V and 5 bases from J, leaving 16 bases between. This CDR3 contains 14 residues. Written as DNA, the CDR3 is TGCGCCAGCAGGCCACCGGGAGGCTTGACTGAAGCTTTCTTT. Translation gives CASRPPGGLTEAFF.

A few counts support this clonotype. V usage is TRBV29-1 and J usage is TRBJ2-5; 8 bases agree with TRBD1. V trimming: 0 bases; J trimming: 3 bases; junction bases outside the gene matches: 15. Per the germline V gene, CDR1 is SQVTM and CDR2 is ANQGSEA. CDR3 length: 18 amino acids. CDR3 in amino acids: CSVEEGGTGLTGEETQYF. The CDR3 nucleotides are TGCAGCGTTGAAGAAGGGGGGACAGGCCTTACCGGCGAAGAGACCCAGTACTTC.

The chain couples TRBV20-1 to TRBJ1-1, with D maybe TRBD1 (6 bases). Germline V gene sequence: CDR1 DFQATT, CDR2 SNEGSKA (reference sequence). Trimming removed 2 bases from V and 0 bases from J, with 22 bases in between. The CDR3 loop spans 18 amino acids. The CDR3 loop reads CSARIWGQETTLNTEAFF. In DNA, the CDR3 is TGCAGTGCTAGAATCTGGGGGCAGGAGACGACGTTGAACACTGAAGCTTTCTTT.

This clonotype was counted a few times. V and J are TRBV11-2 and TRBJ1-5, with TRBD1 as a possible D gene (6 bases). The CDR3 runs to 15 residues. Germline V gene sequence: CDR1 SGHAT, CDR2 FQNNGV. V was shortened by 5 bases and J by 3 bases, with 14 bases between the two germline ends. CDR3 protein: CASSPAGAYNQPQHF. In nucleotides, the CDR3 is TGTGCCAGCAGCCCGGCAGGGGCCTACAATCAGCCCCAGCATTTT.

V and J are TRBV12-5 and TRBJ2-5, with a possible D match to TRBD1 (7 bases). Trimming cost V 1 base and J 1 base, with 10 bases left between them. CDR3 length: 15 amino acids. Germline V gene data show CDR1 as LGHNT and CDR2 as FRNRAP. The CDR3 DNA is TGTGCTAGTGGTTTGGGACAGGGACTCCAAGAGACCCAGTACTTC. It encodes CASGLGQGLQETQYF. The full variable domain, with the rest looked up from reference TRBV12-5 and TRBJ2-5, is DARVTQTPRHKVTEMGQEVTMRCQPILGHNTVFWYRQTMMQGLELLAYFRNRAPLDDSGMPKDRFSAEMPDATLATLKIQPSEPRDSAVYFCASGLGQGLQETQYFGPGTRLLVL.

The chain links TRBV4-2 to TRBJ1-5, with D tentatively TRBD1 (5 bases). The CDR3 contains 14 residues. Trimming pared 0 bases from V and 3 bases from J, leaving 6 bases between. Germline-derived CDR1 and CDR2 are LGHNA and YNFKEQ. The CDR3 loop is CASSQETANQPQHF. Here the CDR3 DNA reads TGTGCCAGCAGCCAAGAGACAGCCAATCAGCCCCAGCATTTT.

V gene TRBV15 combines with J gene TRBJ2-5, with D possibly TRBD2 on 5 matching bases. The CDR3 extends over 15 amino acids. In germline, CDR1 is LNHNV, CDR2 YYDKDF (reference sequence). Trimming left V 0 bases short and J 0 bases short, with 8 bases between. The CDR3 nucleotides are TGTGCCACCAGCAGAGACCCGGGAAACCAAGAGACCCAGTACTTC. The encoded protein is CATSRDPGNQETQYF.

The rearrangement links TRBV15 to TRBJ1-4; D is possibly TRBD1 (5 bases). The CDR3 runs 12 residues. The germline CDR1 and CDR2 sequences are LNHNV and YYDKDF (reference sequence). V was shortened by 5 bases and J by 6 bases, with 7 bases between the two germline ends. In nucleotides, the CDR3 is TGTGCCACCAGCGGGGGGGATGAAAAACTGTTTTTT. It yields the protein CATSGGDEKLFF. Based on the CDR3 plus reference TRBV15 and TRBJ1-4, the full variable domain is DAMVIQNPRYQVTQFGKPVTLSCSQTLNHNVMYWYQQKSSQAPKLLFHYYDKDFNNEADTPDNFQSRRPNTSFCFLDIRSPGLGDTAMYLCATSGGDEKLFFGSGTQLSVL.

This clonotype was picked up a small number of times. CDR3 amino acids: CASSDGRSNEKLFF. The CDR3 bases are TGTGCCAGCAGTGACGGCAGATCTAATGAAAAACTGTTTTTT. This chain links TRBV25-1 with TRBJ1-4; D not resolved. The CDR3 contains 14 residues. Trimming shortened V by 3 bases and J by 3 bases, and 8 bases separated the two germline ends. Germline V gene sequence: CDR1 MGHDK, CDR2 SYGVNS.

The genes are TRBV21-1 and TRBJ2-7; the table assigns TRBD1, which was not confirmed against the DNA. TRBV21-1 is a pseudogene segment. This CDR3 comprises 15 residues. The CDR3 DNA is TGTGCCAGCAGCAAAGTAACAGGGGAAGGGTACGAGCAGTACTTC. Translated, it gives CASSKVTGEGYEQYF.

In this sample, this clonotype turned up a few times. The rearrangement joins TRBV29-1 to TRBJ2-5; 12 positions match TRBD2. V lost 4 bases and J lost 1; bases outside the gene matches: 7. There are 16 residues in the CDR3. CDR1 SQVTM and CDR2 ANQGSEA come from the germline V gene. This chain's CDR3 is CSVALRLAGAQETQYF. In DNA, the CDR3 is TGCAGCGTTGCCCTAAGACTAGCGGGAGCCCAAGAGACCCAGTACTTC.

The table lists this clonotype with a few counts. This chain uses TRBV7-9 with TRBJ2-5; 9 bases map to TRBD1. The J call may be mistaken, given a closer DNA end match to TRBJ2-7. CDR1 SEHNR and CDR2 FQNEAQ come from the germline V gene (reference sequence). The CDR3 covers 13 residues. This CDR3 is CASKGTGTYEQYF. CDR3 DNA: TGTGCCAGTAAGGGGACAGGGACCTACGAGCAGTACTTC.

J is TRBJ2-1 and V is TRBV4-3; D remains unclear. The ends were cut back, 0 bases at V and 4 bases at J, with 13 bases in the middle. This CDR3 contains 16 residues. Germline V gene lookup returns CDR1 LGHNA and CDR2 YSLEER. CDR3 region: CASSQDWRSDYNEQFF. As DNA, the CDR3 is TGCGCCAGCAGCCAAGACTGGCGGTCAGATTACAATGAGCAGTTCTTC.